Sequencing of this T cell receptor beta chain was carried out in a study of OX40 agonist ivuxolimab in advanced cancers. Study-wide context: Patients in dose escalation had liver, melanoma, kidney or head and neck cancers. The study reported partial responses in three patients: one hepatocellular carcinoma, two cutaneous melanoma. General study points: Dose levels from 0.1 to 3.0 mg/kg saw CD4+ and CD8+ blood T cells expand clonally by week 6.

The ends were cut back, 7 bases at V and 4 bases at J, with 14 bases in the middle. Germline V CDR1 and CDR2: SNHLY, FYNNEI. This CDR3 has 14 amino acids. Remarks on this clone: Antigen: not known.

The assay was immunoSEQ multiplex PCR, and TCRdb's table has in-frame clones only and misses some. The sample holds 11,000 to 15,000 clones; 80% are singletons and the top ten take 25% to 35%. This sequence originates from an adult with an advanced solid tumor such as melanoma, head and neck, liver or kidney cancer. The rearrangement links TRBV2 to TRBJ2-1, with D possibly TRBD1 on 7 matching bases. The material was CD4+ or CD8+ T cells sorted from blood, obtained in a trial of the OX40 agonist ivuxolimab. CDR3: CASNGGGAYNEQFF. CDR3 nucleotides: TGTGCCAGCAATGGAGGGGGCGCTTACAATGAGCAGTTCTTC. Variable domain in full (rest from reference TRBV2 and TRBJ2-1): EPEVTQTPSHQVTQMGQEVILRCVPISNHLYFYWYRQILGQKVEFLVSFYNNEISEKSEIFDDQFSVERPDGSNFTLKIRSTKLEDSAMYFCASNGGGAYNEQFFGPGTRLTVL.